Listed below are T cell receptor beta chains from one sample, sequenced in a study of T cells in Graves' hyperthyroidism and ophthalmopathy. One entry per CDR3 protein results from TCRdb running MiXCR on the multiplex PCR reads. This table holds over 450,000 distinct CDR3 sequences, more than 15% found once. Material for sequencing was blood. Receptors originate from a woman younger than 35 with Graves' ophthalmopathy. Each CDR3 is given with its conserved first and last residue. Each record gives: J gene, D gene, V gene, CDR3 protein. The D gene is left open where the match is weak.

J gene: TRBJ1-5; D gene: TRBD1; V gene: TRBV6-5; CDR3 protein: CASSYSGQWDQPQHF
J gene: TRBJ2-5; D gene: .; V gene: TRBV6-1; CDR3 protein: CASSEVLASETQYF
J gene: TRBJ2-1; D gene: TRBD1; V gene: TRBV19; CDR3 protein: CASNDRGFSNEQFF
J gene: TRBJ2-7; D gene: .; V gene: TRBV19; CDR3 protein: CASSSVGRDRNYEQCF
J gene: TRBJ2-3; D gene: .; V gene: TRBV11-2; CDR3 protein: CASSGRTTDTQYF
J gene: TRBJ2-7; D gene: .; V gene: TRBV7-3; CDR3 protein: CASSYEEAGNEQYF
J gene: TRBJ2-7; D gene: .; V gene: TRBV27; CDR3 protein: CASSFGFGTEQYF
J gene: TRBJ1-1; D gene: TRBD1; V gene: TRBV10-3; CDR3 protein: CAISDRGTEAFF
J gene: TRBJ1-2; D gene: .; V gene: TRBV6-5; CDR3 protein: CASLEGNYGYTF
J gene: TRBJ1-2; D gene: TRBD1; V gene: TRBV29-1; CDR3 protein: CSVETGDFGYTF
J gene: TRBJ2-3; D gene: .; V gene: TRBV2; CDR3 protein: CASMIGTATDTQYF
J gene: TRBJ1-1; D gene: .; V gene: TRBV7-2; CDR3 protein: CASSLFFGGTLNTEAFF
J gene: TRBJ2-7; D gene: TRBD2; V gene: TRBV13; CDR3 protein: CASSFGTSGGGFGEQYF
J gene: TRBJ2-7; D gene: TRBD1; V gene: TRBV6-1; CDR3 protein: CASSPGQYEQYF
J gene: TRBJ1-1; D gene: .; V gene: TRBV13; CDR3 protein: CASSLGPDHTEAFF
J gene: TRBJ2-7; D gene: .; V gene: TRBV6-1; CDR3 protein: CASSEGYEQYF
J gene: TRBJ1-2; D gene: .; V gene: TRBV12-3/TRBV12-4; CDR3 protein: CASSFAIHRANYGYTF
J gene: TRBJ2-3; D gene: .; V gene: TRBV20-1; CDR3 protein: CSAPSGTPDTQYF
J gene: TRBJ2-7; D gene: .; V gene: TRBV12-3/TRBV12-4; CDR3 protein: CASSLNRNFYEQYF
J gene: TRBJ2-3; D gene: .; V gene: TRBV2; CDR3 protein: CASSGFEGSTDTQYF
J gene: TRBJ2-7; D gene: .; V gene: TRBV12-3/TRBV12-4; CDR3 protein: CASSPYSYEQYF
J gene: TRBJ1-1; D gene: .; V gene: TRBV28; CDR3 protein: CASGGSMNTEAFF
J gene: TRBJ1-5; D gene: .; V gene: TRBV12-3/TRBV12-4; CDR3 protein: CASSLGINQPQHF
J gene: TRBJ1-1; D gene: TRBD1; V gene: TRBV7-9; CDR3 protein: CATGQGLNTEAFF
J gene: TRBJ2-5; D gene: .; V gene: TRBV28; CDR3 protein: CASRPRQETQYF
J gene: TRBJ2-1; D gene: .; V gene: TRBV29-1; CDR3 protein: CSVGYRRAGEQFF
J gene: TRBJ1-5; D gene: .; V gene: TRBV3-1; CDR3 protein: CASSQGGNQPQHF
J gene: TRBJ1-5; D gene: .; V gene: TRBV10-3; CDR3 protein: CAISEMGGGNQPQHF
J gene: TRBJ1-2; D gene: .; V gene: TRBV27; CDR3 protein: CASSFRRTNYGYTF
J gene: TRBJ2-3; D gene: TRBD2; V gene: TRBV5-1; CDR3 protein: CASSLLTSGRSTDTQYF